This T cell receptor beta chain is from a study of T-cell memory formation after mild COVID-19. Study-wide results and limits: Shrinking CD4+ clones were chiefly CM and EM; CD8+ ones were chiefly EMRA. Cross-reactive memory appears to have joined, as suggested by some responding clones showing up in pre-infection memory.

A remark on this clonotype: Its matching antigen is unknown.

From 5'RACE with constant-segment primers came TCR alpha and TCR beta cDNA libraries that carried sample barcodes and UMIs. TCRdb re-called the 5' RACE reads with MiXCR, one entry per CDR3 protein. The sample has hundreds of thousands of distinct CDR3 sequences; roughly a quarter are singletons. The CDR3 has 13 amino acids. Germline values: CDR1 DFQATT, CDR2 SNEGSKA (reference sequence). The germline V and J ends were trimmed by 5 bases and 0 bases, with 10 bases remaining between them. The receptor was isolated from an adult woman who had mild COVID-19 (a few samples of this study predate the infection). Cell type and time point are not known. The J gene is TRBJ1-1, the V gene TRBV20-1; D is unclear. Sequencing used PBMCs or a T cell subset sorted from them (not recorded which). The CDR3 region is CSAADIMNTEAFF. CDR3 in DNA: TGCAGTGCTGCTGACATAATGAACACTGAAGCTTTCTTT.